The 32 T cell receptor beta chains below were found in one sample sequenced in a study of response to subunit inactivated influenza vaccine. TCRdb redid the calling of the RT-PCR reads with MiXCR, one entry per CDR3 protein. The sample carries 530,000 or so distinct CDR3 sequences, around 13% recorded once. Sequencing was performed on PBMCs from blood, taken about 13 days after vaccination. The receptors shown here come from a man in his fifties or sixties who received an inactivated influenza vaccine.

This clonotype occurred a few times. The chain has TRBV28 and TRBJ2-7; 8 nucleotides agree with TRBD2. Germline V gives CDR1 MDHEN, CDR2 SYDVKM. J gave up 4 bases and V 5 bases, and 13 bases lay outside the gene matches. The CDR3 consists of 16 residues. CDR3 nucleotides: TGTGCCAGCAGTCCAATTAGCGGGATGGAGGCTTACGAGCAGTACTTC. Its protein is CASSPISGMEAYEQYF.

The CDR3: CASSEQGWELFF. In nucleotides, the CDR3 is TGTGCCAGCAGTGAACAGGGGTGGGAGCTGTTTTTT. The rearrangement links TRBV6-1 to TRBJ2-2; a possible D gene is TRBD1 (6 bases). The CDR3 contains 12 residues. Trimming pared 2 bases from V and 9 bases from J, leaving 7 bases between. Germline values: CDR1 MNHNS, CDR2 SASEGT.

This clonotype was recorded a few times. V is TRBV6-5 and J is TRBJ1-5; 10 nucleotides match TRBD1. J lost 1 base, V lost 4 bases, and 7 bases had no gene match. The CDR3 runs 17 residues. CDR1 and CDR2 (germline): MNHEY, SVGAGI. CDR3 coding DNA: TGTGCCAGCAGTTTCCGGGACAGGGGCTTCAGCAATCAGCCCCAGCATTTT. Encoded protein: CASSFRDRGFSNQPQHF.

Many counts were recorded for this clonotype. This sequence joins TRBV12-3 or TRBV12-4 and TRBJ2-3; 7 nucleotides agree with TRBD1. CDR3 size: 16 residues. V dropped 5 bases and J dropped 3; count of bases not matched to a gene: 11. Here the CDR3 reads CASSPGDRVWTDTQYF. CDR3 DNA: TGTGCCAGCAGTCCCGGAGACAGGGTCTGGACAGATACGCAGTATTTT.

This clonotype has only a few counts. The chain links TRBV20-1 to TRBJ2-5; TRBD2 agrees at 9 bases. J lost 5 bases, V lost 1 base, and 8 bases had no gene match. In germline, CDR1 is DFQATT, CDR2 SNEGSKA (reference sequence). The CDR3 has 15 amino acids. The CDR3, as DNA: TGCAGTGCTAGAGTTGCGTCTAGCGGGACGGAGACCCAGTACTTC. Amino acids: CSARVASSGTETQYF.

This clonotype came up a few times. The V gene is TRBV20-1, the J gene TRBJ2-7; D is uncertain. V was pared by 0 bases and J by 5 bases, with 14 bases between. The CDR3 has 14 amino acids. CDR1 and CDR2 (germline): DFQATT, SNEGSKA (reference sequence). CDR3 DNA sequence: TGCAGTGCTAGAGATCCGCCGAGGCCCAACGAGCAGTACTTC. Amino acids: CSARDPPRPNEQYF.

The chain uses TRBV20-1 and TRBJ1-4; TRBD1 matches 9 bases. The CDR3 contains 14 residues. V lost 6 bases and J lost 10; bases outside the gene matches: 12. Per germline, CDR1 DFQATT and CDR2 SNEGSKA (reference sequence). The CDR3 protein is CSAGQGRVGVKLFF. The CDR3 DNA reads as TGCAGTGCAGGACAGGGGAGGGTCGGTGTAAAACTGTTTTTT.

In its sample, this clonotype was seen a few times. The J gene is TRBJ1-5, the V gene TRBV12-3 or TRBV12-4; D remains unclear. This CDR3 spans 14 amino acids. V dropped 3 bases and J dropped 0 bases, with 6 bases sitting between them. The CDR3, as DNA: TGTGCCAGCAGTTTCGACTATAGCAATCAGCCCCAGCATTTT. Protein sequence: CASSFDYSNQPQHF.

This clonotype was counted a few times. The V gene is TRBV12-3 or TRBV12-4, the J gene TRBJ1-5, with no clear D. The V gene lost 6 bases and the J gene lost 2 bases, with 8 bases spanning the gap. CDR3 length equals 13 residues. CDR3 coding DNA: TGTGCCAGCAGCCGGGAGCGCAATCAGCCCCAGCATTTT. Translating it yields CASSRERNQPQHF.

This clonotype turned up a few times. The chain uses TRBV29-1 and TRBJ2-7, with 7 positions matching TRBD1. This CDR3 comprises 15 residues. Germline lookup yields CDR1 SQVTM and CDR2 ANQGSEA. The trim removed 4 bases at V and 0 bases at J, leaving 9 bases unmatched. The CDR3 DNA reads as TGCAGCGTTGGTTGGTGGGGACAGCCCTCCTACGAGCAGTACTTC. This translates into CSVGWWGQPSYEQYF.

This clonotype was detected only a few times. V gene TRBV27 combines with J gene TRBJ2-3; TRBD1 matches at 8 bases. This CDR3 contains 13 residues. The germline gives CDR1 MNHEY, CDR2 SMNVEV (reference sequence). V dropped 6 bases and J dropped 6; count of bases not matched to a gene: 5. The CDR3 DNA follows: TGTGCCAGCAGCCAGGGGGCAAGGGATACGCAGTATTTT. Translating gives CASSQGARDTQYF.

This clonotype has just a few counts. The chain combines TRBV30 with TRBJ1-4; TRBD1 matches 8 bases. Germline assignment: CDR1 GTSNPN and CDR2 SVGIG (reference sequence). The CDR3 is 15 amino acids. V was pared by 1 base and J by 8 bases, with 9 bases of the junction left unmatched. CDR3 nucleotide sequence: TGTGCCTGGAGTGGGGACCGACAGGGGAAAGAAAAACTGTTTTTT. It encodes CAWSGDRQGKEKLFF.

Many counts were recorded for this clonotype. V and J are TRBV20-1 and TRBJ1-1; D is unresolved. Trimming took 4 bases from V and 3 from J, leaving 18 bases between them. Germline values: CDR1 DFQATT, CDR2 SNEGSKA (reference sequence). The CDR3 totals 15 residues. Here the CDR3 reads CSAKEDSAPYTEAFF. In nucleotides, the CDR3 is TGCAGTGCTAAGGAAGATTCAGCACCGTACACTGAAGCTTTCTTT.

J is TRBJ1-2 and V is TRBV7-9; possible D gene TRBD1, 6 bases. This CDR3 region has 16 residues. With 9 bases removed from V and 1 base from J, the gap between germline ends came to 21 bases. Germline V gives CDR1 SEHNR, CDR2 FQNEAQ (reference sequence). The CDR3 region has the DNA TGTGCCAGTCGCGGCGCGCGGACAGAACTTAACTATGGCTACACCTTC. It yields the protein CASRGARTELNYGYTF.

This clonotype occurred a few times. The chain carries TRBV3-1 and TRBJ2-7; perhaps TRBD1 as D (6 bases). V lost 0 bases and J lost 3, with 15 bases in between. This CDR3 is 16 amino acids long. Germline lookup yields CDR1 LGHDT and CDR2 YNNKEL (reference sequence). CDR3 sequence: CASSQEDRPSFYEQYF. DNA for the CDR3: TGTGCCAGCAGCCAAGAGGACAGACCCTCATTCTACGAGCAGTACTTC.

CDR3 nucleotides: TGTGCCAGCACCGGCAGCGGGGGGCGCAATGAGCAGTTCTTC. Amino acid sequence: CASTGSGGRNEQFF. The rearrangement joins TRBV2 to TRBJ2-1; TRBD2 aligns across 9 bases. Trimming at V came to 7 bases and at J to 6 bases, leaving 7 bases not matched to a gene. CDR3 length equals 14 residues. Germline V gives CDR1 SNHLY, CDR2 FYNNEI.

The chain employs TRBV11-1 and TRBJ2-5, with 12 bases lining up with TRBD2. The CDR3 is 19 residues long. Trimming removed 1 base from V and 0 bases from J; junction bases left unmatched: 9. CDR1 is SGHAT and CDR2 is FQDESV in the germline V gene (reference sequence). In DNA, the CDR3 is TGTGCCAGCAGCTTAGTTCCAAGCCGGACTAGCGGGGACCAAGAGACCCAGTACTTC. Translated, it gives CASSLVPSRTSGDQETQYF.

The sample holds many counts of this clonotype. The V gene is TRBV5-1, the J gene TRBJ2-1, with D unresolved. V lost 0 bases and J 0 bases, leaving 7 bases between the germline ends. This CDR3 has 15 amino acids. The V gene's germline CDR1 is SGHRS and CDR2 YFSETQ. The CDR3 is CASSLGRSSYNEQFF. The CDR3 DNA is TGCGCCAGCAGCTTGGGCAGAAGCTCCTACAATGAGCAGTTCTTC.

This chain joins TRBV3-1 and TRBJ2-7; D ambiguous. The germline V and J ends were trimmed by 1 base and 2 bases, with 12 bases remaining between them. From germline, CDR1 is LGHDT and CDR2 YNNKEL (reference sequence). CDR3 length: 15 amino acids. CDR3 loop: CASSQGPPPAYEQYF. For the CDR3, the DNA is TGTGCCAGCAGCCAAGGCCCACCTCCCGCCTACGAGCAGTACTTC.

V and J are TRBV6-2 or TRBV6-3 and TRBJ2-3; the D call may be TRBD1 or TRBD2 (6 bases each). Per the germline V gene, CDR1 is MNHEY and CDR2 is SVGEGT. Between the trimmed V and J ends, which lost 4 bases and 3 bases, there was a span of 11 bases. The CDR3 is 14 residues long. CDR3 region: CASSFAGQTDTQYF. The CDR3 DNA sequence: TGTGCCAGCAGTTTCGCGGGACAAACAGATACGCAGTATTTT.

V usage is TRBV11-2 and J usage is TRBJ2-7; D is unclear. Germline V CDR1 and CDR2: SGHAT, FQNNGV. V shed 5 bases and J shed 12 bases, with 17 bases lying between them. The CDR3 has 12 residues. CDR3 nucleotide sequence: TGTGCCAGCAGCCAGGTAGACGGGCGGTTGTACTTC. Protein sequence: CASSQVDGRLYF. The complete variable domain, with remaining parts taken from reference TRBV11-2 and TRBJ2-7, reads EAGVAQSPRYKIIEKRQSVAFWCNPISGHATLYWYQQILGQGPKLLIQFQNNGVVDDSQLPKDRFSAERLKGVDSTLKIQPAKLEDSAVYLCASSQVDGRLYFGPGTRLTVT.

The chain combines TRBV5-1 with TRBJ1-5; D not resolved. Trimming stripped 4 bases from V and 0 bases from J, with 11 bases between. The CDR3 is 15 residues long. The germline gives CDR1 SGHRS, CDR2 YFSETQ. The CDR3: CASSPERGSNQPQHF. CDR3 DNA: TGCGCCAGCAGCCCCGAGCGGGGTAGCAATCAGCCCCAGCATTTT.

This clonotype was found many times. The chain uses TRBV12-3 or TRBV12-4 and TRBJ2-5; D unclear. The CDR3 loop spans 13 amino acids. V lost 1 base and J 1 base, leaving 4 bases between the germline ends. Here the CDR3 DNA reads TGTGCCAGCAGTTTAGACATCCAAGAGACCCAGTACTTC. It codes for CASSLDIQETQYF.

As DNA, the CDR3 is TGTGCCAGCTCGACTGACCTAAGGGGACGGGAATTCTTT. Its protein product is CASSTDLRGREFF. The V and J genes are TRBV18 and TRBJ1-1; D may be TRBD1 (5 bases). Germline values: CDR1 KGHSH, CDR2 LQKENI. Trimming left V 6 bases short and J 14 bases short, with 22 bases between. The CDR3 sequence is 13 residues long.

The table lists this clonotype with many counts. The rearrangement uses TRBV27 and TRBJ1-5; D is undetermined. The germline V gene has CDR1 MNHEY and CDR2 SMNVEV (reference sequence). Trimming left V 2 bases short and J 2 bases short, with 10 bases between. The CDR3 covers 15 residues. CDR3: CASSLGVPRNQPQHF. The DNA for the CDR3 is TGTGCCAGCAGTTTAGGTGTCCCACGCAATCAGCCCCAGCATTTT.

The V and J genes are TRBV7-2 and TRBJ1-1; D may be TRBD1 (5 bases). Germline-derived CDR1 and CDR2 are SGHTA and FQGNSA. This CDR3 is 14 amino acids long. The germline V and J ends were trimmed by 4 bases and 2 bases, with 11 bases remaining between them. In DNA form, the CDR3 reads TGTGCCAGCAGCTCGCAGGGCACCAACACTGAAGCTTTCTTT. This sequence encodes CASSSQGTNTEAFF.

This sequence joins TRBV10-3 and TRBJ1-2; 7 nucleotides agree with TRBD1. The V and J ends lost 3 bases and 7 bases, in that order; junction bases with no gene match: 8. The CDR3 runs to 14 residues. From germline, CDR1 is ENHRY and CDR2 SYGVKD. For the CDR3, the DNA is TGTGCCATCAGTGATAACCGGGACAGCGGTGGCTACACCTTC. Translated: CAISDNRDSGGYTF.

The chain is built from TRBV20-1 and TRBJ2-7; the D gene is possibly TRBD1 (5 bases). Trimming cost V 6 bases and J 7 bases, with 16 bases left between them. The CDR3 totals 12 residues. The germline V gene has CDR1 DFQATT and CDR2 SNEGSKA (reference sequence). DNA of the CDR3: TGCAGTGCGTCAGGCAGGGCGGAGGAGCAGTACTTC. It codes for CSASGRAEEQYF.

The table lists this clonotype with many counts. The DNA for the CDR3 is TGTGCCAGCAGCTCACGAGGACAGTTTTCCTACGAGCAGTACTTC. Amino acids: CASSSRGQFSYEQYF. The rearrangement uses TRBV7-2 and TRBJ2-7; D possibly corresponds to TRBD1 (6 bases). This CDR3 contains 15 residues. V was shortened by 4 bases and J by 1 base, with 14 bases between the two germline ends. Germline V gives CDR1 SGHTA, CDR2 FQGNSA.

In its sample, this clonotype was seen many times. CDR3 region: CASRFDRGTNEKLFF. The CDR3 nucleotides are TGCGCCAGCAGATTCGACAGGGGTACTAATGAAAAACTGTTTTTT. The genes are TRBV5-1 and TRBJ1-4, with 8 bases aligning to TRBD1. Germline V lookup: CDR1 SGHRS, CDR2 YFSETQ. V trimming: 5 bases; J trimming: 2 bases; junction bases outside the gene matches: 5. The CDR3 runs 15 residues.

The chain carries TRBV5-1 and TRBJ2-3; TRBD1 agrees at 7 bases. The germline CDR1 and CDR2 sequences are SGHRS and YFSETQ. CDR3 length: 12 residues. V dropped 5 bases and J dropped 4; count of bases not matched to a gene: 1. The CDR3 DNA is TGCGCCAGCAGAACAGGGGCAGATACGCAGTATTTT. It yields the protein CASRTGADTQYF.

This clonotype was seen a handful of times. The CDR3 bases are TGTGCCAGCAGCTTACAGGGGACGATTGGCGAGCAGTACTTC. This sequence encodes CASSLQGTIGEQYF. This chain links TRBV7-2 with TRBJ2-7; perhaps TRBD1 as D (6 bases). This CDR3 spans 14 amino acids. In germline, CDR1 is SGHTA, CDR2 FQGNSA. The V and J ends lost 2 bases and 6 bases respectively, with 14 bases between them.